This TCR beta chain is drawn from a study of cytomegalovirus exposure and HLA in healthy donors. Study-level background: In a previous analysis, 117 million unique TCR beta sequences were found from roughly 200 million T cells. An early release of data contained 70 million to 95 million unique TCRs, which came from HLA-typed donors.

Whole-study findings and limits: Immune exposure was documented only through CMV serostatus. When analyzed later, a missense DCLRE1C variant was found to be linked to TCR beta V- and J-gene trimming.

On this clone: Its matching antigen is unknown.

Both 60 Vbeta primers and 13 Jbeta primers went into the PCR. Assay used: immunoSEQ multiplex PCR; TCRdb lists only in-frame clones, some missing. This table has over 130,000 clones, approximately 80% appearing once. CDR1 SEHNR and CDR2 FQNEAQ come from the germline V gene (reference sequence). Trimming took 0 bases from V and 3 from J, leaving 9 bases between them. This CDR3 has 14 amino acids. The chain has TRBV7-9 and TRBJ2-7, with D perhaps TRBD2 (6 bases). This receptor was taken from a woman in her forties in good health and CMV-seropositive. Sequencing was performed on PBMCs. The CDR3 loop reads CASSLAGGNYEQYF. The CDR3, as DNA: TGTGCCAGCAGCTTAGCCGGCGGGAACTACGAGCAGTACTTC.